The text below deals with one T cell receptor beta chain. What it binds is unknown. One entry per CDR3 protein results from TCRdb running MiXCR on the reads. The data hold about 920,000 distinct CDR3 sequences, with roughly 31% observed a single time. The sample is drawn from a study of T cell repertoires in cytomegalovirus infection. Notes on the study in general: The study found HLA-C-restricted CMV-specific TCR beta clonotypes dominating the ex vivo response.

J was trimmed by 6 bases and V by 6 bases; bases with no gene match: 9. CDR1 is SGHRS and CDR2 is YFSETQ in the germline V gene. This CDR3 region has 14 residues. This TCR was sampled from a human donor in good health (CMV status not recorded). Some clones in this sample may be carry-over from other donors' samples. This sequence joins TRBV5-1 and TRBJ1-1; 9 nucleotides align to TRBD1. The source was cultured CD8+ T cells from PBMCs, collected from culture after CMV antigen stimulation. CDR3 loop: CASKSGTGSAEAFF. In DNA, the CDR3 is TGCGCCAGCAAGTCCGGGACAGGGTCGGCTGAAGCTTTCTTT.